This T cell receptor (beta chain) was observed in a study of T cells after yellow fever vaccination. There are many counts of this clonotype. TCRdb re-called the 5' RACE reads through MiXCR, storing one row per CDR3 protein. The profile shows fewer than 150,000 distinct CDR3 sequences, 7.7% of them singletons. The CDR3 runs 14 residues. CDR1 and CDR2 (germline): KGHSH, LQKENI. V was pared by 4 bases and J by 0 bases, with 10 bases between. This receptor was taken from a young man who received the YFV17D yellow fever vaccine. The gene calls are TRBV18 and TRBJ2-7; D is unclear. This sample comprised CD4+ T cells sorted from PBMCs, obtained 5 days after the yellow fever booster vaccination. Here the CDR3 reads CASSLTEYSYEQYF. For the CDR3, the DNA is TGTGCCAGCTCACTTACCGAGTACTCCTACGAGCAGTACTTC. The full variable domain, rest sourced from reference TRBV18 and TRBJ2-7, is NAGVMQNPRHLVRRRGQEARLRCSPMKGHSHVYWYRQLPEEGLKFMVYLQKENIIDESGMPKERFSAEFPKEGPSILRIQQVVRGDSAAYFCASSLTEYSYEQYFGPGTRLTVT.